This TCR beta chain was recovered during a study of OX40 agonist ivuxolimab in advanced cancers. The wider study: With a range of roughly 23 to 85, age averaged approximately 60 years, and 75% to 90% were male. Study-wide findings and caveats: There were, on average, more expanded clones in CD8+ T cells than in CD4+.

As for this clone: Its antigen is as yet unknown.

The method was immunoSEQ multiplex PCR; TCRdb's version includes in-frame clones alone and lacks a portion of them. The data contain 75,000 to 80,000 clones, 94% of them singletons. Baseline, cycle 4 day 1, and cycle 7 day 1 were the blood sampling points. Germline trimming cut 4 bases from V and 4 bases from J; bases unmatched to any gene: 7. This CDR3 is 15 amino acids long. Germline V lookup: CDR1 LGHNA, CDR2 YSLEER. The input for sequencing was CD4+ or CD8+ T cells sorted from blood, taken in a trial of the OX40 agonist ivuxolimab. The gene calls are TRBV4-3 and TRBJ2-5; 9 nucleotides line up with TRBD1. This TCR was sampled from an adult with an advanced solid tumor such as melanoma, head and neck, liver or kidney cancer. Here the CDR3 DNA reads TGCGCCAGCAGCCGGGACAGGGCGTCCGGAGAGACCCAGTACTTC. It encodes CASSRDRASGETQYF.